What follows describes a single TCR beta chain. Its antigen is currently unknown. Per germline, CDR1 MNHNS and CDR2 SASEGT. The CDR3 length is 14 residues. The V end lost 6 bases, the J end lost 0 bases, and 9 bases lay between the germline ends. The sample belongs to a study of cytomegalovirus exposure and HLA in healthy donors. Study-level points and caveats: Rates of TCR association differed by HLA locus in a later analysis, with DRB1 highest and HLA-C lowest. Relative to equally common others, HLA-associated TCR beta chains showed greater clonal expansion in a later analysis. The study found most TCR sequences rare, yet found some public TCRs in many donors.

It was with 60 Vbeta and 13 Jbeta primers that the PCR ran. Per the study methods: A follow-up analysis tallied around 80 million unique TCR beta chains, roughly 11 million shared. Profiled with immunoSEQ multiplex PCR; TCRdb holds only in-frame clones, not every one. V, J and clone size are taken as reported in that table, and D and trimming were inferred from the DNA itself. The sample shows approximately 86,000 clones, 75% to 90% of them seen only once. This sequence joins TRBV6-1 and TRBJ1-5, with D unresolved. The receptor was derived from a man between 40 and 49 years old in good health and CMV-seropositive. Sequencing input: PBMCs. CDR3 nucleotide sequence: TGTGCCAGCAGCCCTACTTATAGCAATCAGCCCCAGCATTTT. Encoded protein: CASSPTYSNQPQHF.